What follows is one T cell receptor (beta chain) and its context. Its antigen is unknown. The V and J ends lost 5 bases and 2 bases, in that order; junction bases with no gene match: 1. This CDR3 is built from 14 residues. Per germline, CDR1 MNHEY and CDR2 SVGAGI. The sample belongs to a study of cytomegalovirus exposure and HLA in healthy donors. The method was immunoSEQ multiplex PCR; TCRdb's version includes in-frame clones alone and lacks a portion of them. The sample holds about 84,000 clones, roughly 93% seen once. Broader study findings: 150 or so TCR beta chains were listed as cytomegalovirus-associated.

The donors were part of the roughly 130-subject validation cohort, which stood apart from the 666-subject first cohort. The chain is built from TRBV6-5 and TRBJ1-4; TRBD1 matches 8 bases. The clonotype comes from a man aged 25 to 45 in good health and CMV-seronegative. The specimen was PBMCs. The CDR3 reads CASSTGGTNEKLFF. The CDR3 region has the DNA TGTGCCAGCAGTACAGGGGGGACTAATGAAAAACTGTTTTTT.